The 15 T cell receptor beta chains below were found in one sample sequenced in a study of blood T cell repertoires in COVID-19. Method: immunoSEQ multiplex PCR; TCRdb's copy keeps in-frame clones and lacks some. This sample has around 250,000 clones, with 80% to 90% found just once. The sequencing sample was made of peripheral blood. The source is a woman between 25 and 40 years old with active or convalescent COVID-19.

This sequence joins TRBV9 and TRBJ1-5; D remains unclear. CDR1 is SGDLS and CDR2 is YYNGEE in the germline V gene. The CDR3 length is 13 residues. V was cut by 0 bases and J by 2 bases, with 3 bases left in between. The CDR3 sequence is CASSVAGNQPQHF. CDR3 nucleotides: TGTGCCAGCAGCGTAGCCGGCAATCAGCCCCAGCATTTT.

The chain joins TRBV6-5 to TRBJ1-3; possible D gene TRBD1, 6 bases. CDR1 is MNHEY and CDR2 is SVGAGI in the germline V gene. Trimming shortened V by 8 bases and J by 1 base, and 6 bases separated the two germline ends. CDR3 size: 12 residues. The CDR3 sequence is CASQGSGNTIYF. CDR3 DNA sequence: TGTGCCAGCCAGGGGTCTGGAAACACCATATATTTT.

This chain joins TRBV7-2 and TRBJ2-7; D ambiguous. With 0 bases removed from V and 2 bases from J, the gap between germline ends came to 5 bases. CDR3 size: 13 residues. Looked up from germline, CDR1 is SGHTA and CDR2 is FQGNSA. The CDR3 DNA reads as TGTGCCAGCAGCTTAGCACAGCCCTACGAGCAGTACTTC. It translates to CASSLAQPYEQYF.

The J gene is TRBJ2-6, the V gene TRBV2; a weak D match, TRBD2 (5 bases). V was cut by 6 bases and J by 0 bases, with 9 bases left in between. Looked up from germline, CDR1 is SNHLY and CDR2 is FYNNEI. The CDR3 consists of 15 residues. The CDR3 DNA follows: TGTGCCAGCAGCCCTGGACTCTCTGGGGCCAACGTCCTGACTTTC. Residues: CASSPGLSGANVLTF.

The chain has TRBV2 and TRBJ2-7; tentative D call: TRBD1 (6 bases). Germline loops: CDR1 SNHLY, CDR2 FYNNEI. The length of the CDR3 is 13 residues. Between the trimmed V and J ends, which lost 4 bases and 2 bases, there was a span of 9 bases. CDR3 nucleotides: TGTGCCAGCAGTGGGGACAATGCCTACGAGCAGTACTTC. This sequence encodes CASSGDNAYEQYF.

The rearrangement uses TRBV5-1 and TRBJ1-2; D is uncertain. V dropped 6 bases and J dropped 1 base, with 16 bases sitting between them. Germline lookup yields CDR1 SGHRS and CDR2 YFSETQ. The CDR3 is 15 amino acids. The CDR3 region is CASTPDGQLNYGYTF. CDR3 in DNA: TGCGCCAGCACCCCCGATGGGCAACTTAACTATGGCTACACCTTC.

Details on this clone: Other nucleotide sequences in the sample specify the same CDR3. The rearrangement uses TRBV6-5 and TRBJ1-1, with TRBD1 identical over 9 bases. After removal of 0 bases from V and 4 bases from J, the junction contained 3 bases not matched to a gene. Germline V gives CDR1 MNHEY, CDR2 SVGAGI. There are 15 residues in the CDR3. DNA for the CDR3: TGTGCCAGCAGTTACTCGGGACAGGGTTTCACTGAAGCTTTCTTT. Translating it yields CASSYSGQGFTEAFF.

The chain joins TRBV7-8 to TRBJ2-7, with no clear D. This CDR3 region has 14 residues. Trimming pared 5 bases from V and 5 bases from J, leaving 16 bases between. The germline gives CDR1 SGHVS, CDR2 FQNEAQ. The CDR3 coding sequence is TGTGCCAGCAGCAAGACCCGCGGCGCCCACGAGCAGTACTTC. This sequence encodes CASSKTRGAHEQYF.

CDR3 protein: CASSSRGGWGGYTF. In DNA, the CDR3 is TGTGCCAGCAGTTCCCGAGGGGGCTGGGGAGGCTACACCTTC. The chain joins TRBV27 to TRBJ1-2, with 7 bases aligning to TRBD1. Germline V gives CDR1 MNHEY, CDR2 SMNVEV (reference sequence). Unmatched junction bases numbered 10, after V lost 4 bases and J lost 8 bases. This CDR3 is 14 amino acids long.

This chain uses TRBV10-3 with TRBJ1-2, with TRBD1 matching 7 bases. CDR3 length equals 12 residues. CDR1 is ENHRY and CDR2 is SYGVKD in the germline V gene. V dropped 10 bases and J dropped 8; count of bases not matched to a gene: 10. For the CDR3, the DNA is TGTGCCACCCGGAGGCAGGGGGGAGGCTACACCTTC. Its protein is CATRRQGGGYTF.

The chain couples TRBV10-3 to TRBJ2-1; 9 nucleotides match TRBD1. The germline gives CDR1 ENHRY, CDR2 SYGVKD. J lost 1 base, V lost 6 bases, and 4 bases had no gene match. The CDR3 totals 15 residues. CDR3 residues: CAISQTGGSYNEQFF. DNA for the CDR3: TGTGCCATCAGCCAGACAGGGGGGTCCTACAATGAGCAGTTCTTC.

V and J are TRBV6-6 and TRBJ1-5; D is uncertain. The germline V gene has CDR1 MNHNY and CDR2 SVGAGI (reference sequence). Deletions cut 2 bases from V and 6 bases from J, with 17 bases between. This CDR3 has 16 amino acids. CDR3 sequence (DNA): TGTGCCAGCAGTTACAGAGGCGGGCAACCCGGTCAGCCCCAGCATTTT. It yields the protein CASSYRGGQPGQPQHF.

The genes are TRBV7-9 and TRBJ1-1; D not certain. V was shortened by 3 bases and J by 3 bases, with 8 bases between the two germline ends. The germline V gene encodes CDR1 SEHNR and CDR2 FQNEAQ (reference sequence). This CDR3 contains 13 residues. The chain's CDR3 is CASSFDQDTEAFF. The CDR3 nucleotides are TGTGCCAGCAGCTTCGACCAGGACACTGAAGCTTTCTTT.

The chain uses TRBV28 and TRBJ2-7; TRBD1 matches 7 bases. CDR3 length: 17 amino acids. V lost 7 bases and J lost 3; bases outside the gene matches: 18. Per germline, CDR1 MDHEN and CDR2 SYDVKM. The CDR3 loop is CASTSYTVRDSNYEQYF. The DNA of the CDR3 is TGTGCCAGCACCTCGTACACAGTGAGGGACAGCAACTACGAGCAGTACTTC. The full variable domain, rest sourced from reference TRBV28 and TRBJ2-7, is DVKVTQSSRYLVKRTGEKVFLECVQDMDHENMFWYRQDPGLGLRLIYFSYDVKMKEKGDIPEGYSVSREKKERFSLILESASTNQTSMYLCASTSYTVRDSNYEQYFGPGTRLTVT.

The gene calls are TRBV5-6 and TRBJ2-7; tentatively, D is TRBD2 (5 bases). The germline gives CDR1 SGHDT, CDR2 YYEEEE. Trimming shortened V by 4 bases and J by 0 bases, and 8 bases separated the two germline ends. The length of the CDR3 is 13 residues. The CDR3 reads CASSPGSSYEQYF. In DNA, the CDR3 is TGTGCCAGCAGCCCGGGGTCCTCCTACGAGCAGTACTTC.